This T cell receptor beta chain was obtained from a study of CD4 T cells in relation to SARS-CoV-2 and coronaviruses. Germline V lookup: CDR1 LNHDA, CDR2 SQIVND (reference sequence). The CDR3 runs 16 residues. The V end was cut by 5 bases, the J end by 0 bases, with 14 bases between. Deep TCR-beta sequencing used DNA from uncultured naive and memory CD4+ T cells. The data were produced by immunoSEQ multiplex PCR, yet TCRdb's version contains in-frame clones alone and is incomplete. The sample shows more than 50,000 clones, more than 80% of them seen only once. The table lists this clone with a few counts. Unexposed donor CD4+ T cells date from about 2011-2019, before the COVID-19 pandemic.

Sequencing was performed on memory CD4+ T cells from PBMCs. The chain uses TRBV19 and TRBJ2-1; no definite D call. The sequence was obtained from a human donor in good health. The DNA for the CDR3 is TGTGCCAGTAGTTCCATGCGGTTCGGCTCCTACAATGAGCAGTTCTTC. Its protein product is CASSSMRFGSYNEQFF.